This T cell receptor (beta chain) stems from a study of persistence of HIV-infected CD4 T cells. The germline V gene encodes CDR1 PRHDT and CDR2 FYEKMQ (reference sequence). Trimming cost V 3 bases and J 4 bases, with 10 bases left between them. CDR3 length: 14 amino acids. Stimulation used approximately 9.5 ug/mL lysate from CMV-infected fibroblasts. CD40L-negative CD69-negative CD45RO-high memory CD4+ T cells were sorted as populations depleted of antigen-responding cells. Donors were HIV-1-infected adults who began suppressive ART during chronic infection. Sequencing used immunoSEQ version 4 in survey mode. Clones were sequenced by immunoSEQ multiplex PCR, and TCRdb holds only the in-frame ones, with some missing. This sample yields 40,000 to 50,000 clones, of which around 75% are seen a single time; about 3% belongs to the top ten. Findings of the study overall: Compared with CD3/CD28-stimulated cells, CMV- and Gag-responding cells showed lower TCRbeta richness. Antigen-responding cells were enriched for degenerate expanded CDR3beta sequences. Within sorted populations, more oligoclonal TCRs accompanied more oligoclonal proviruses.

Turning to this clone: Its target is not known.

The chain combines TRBV13 with TRBJ2-1, with no clear D. Specimen: CD4+ T cells sorted from PBMCs after roughly 18-hour stimulation, collected from a patient who received antiretroviral therapy. This sequence was found in an adult man with HIV who was CMV-seropositive. The CDR3, as DNA: TGTGCCAGCAGCTTCCGTAAGCTTTACAATGAGCAGTTCTTC. This sequence encodes CASSFRKLYNEQFF.